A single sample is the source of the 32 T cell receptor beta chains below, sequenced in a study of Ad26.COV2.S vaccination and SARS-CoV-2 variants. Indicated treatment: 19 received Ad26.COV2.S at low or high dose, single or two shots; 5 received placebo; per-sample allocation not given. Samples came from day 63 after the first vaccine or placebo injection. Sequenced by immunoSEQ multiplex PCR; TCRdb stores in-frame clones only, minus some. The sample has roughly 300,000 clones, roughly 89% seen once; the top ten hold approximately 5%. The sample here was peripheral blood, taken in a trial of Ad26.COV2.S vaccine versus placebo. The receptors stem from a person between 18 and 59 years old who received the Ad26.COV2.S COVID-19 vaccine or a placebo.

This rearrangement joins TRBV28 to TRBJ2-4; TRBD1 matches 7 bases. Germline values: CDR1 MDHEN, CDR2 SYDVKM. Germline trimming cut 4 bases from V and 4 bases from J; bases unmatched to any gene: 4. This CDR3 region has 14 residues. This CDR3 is CASSSGTVKNIQYF. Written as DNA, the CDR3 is TGTGCCAGCAGTTCCGGGACAGTAAAAAACATTCAGTACTTC.

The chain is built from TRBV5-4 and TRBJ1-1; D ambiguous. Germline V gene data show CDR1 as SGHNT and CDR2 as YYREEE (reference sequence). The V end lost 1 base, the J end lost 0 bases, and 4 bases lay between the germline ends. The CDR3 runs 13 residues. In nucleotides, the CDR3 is TGTGCCAGCAGCTTGAATATGAACACTGAAGCTTTCTTT. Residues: CASSLNMNTEAFF.

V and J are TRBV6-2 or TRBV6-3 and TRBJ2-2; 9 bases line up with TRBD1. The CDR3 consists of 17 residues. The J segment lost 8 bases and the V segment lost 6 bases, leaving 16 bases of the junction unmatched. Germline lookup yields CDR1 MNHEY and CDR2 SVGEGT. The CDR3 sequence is CASSSGQGRSSKGELFF. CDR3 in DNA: TGTGCCAGCAGCAGTGGACAGGGGAGATCCTCGAAGGGGGAGCTGTTTTTT.

As DNA, the CDR3 is TGTGCCAGCAGTGAAAACGAGCAAACACCCCAGCATTTT. Translated: CASSENEQTPQHF. This chain connects TRBV6-1 to TRBJ1-5; D is unclear. Germline V lookup: CDR1 MNHNS, CDR2 SASEGT. CDR3 length: 13 residues. Trimming removed 2 bases from V and 10 bases from J, with 12 bases in between.

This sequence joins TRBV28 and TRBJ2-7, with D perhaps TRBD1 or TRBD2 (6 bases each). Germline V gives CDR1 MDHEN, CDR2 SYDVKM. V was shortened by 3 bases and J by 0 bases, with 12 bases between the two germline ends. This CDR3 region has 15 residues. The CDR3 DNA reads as TGTGCCAGCAGTTTGGGGGGCGAGAGCTCCTACGAGCAGTACTTC. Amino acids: CASSLGGESSYEQYF. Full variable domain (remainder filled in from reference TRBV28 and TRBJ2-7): DVKVTQSSRYLVKRTGEKVFLECVQDMDHENMFWYRQDPGLGLRLIYFSYDVKMKEKGDIPEGYSVSREKKERFSLILESASTNQTSMYLCASSLGGESSYEQYFGPGTRLTVT.

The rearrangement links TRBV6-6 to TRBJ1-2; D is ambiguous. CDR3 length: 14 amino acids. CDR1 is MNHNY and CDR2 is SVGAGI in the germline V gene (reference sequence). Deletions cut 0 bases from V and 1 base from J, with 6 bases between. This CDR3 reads CASSYSNSNYGYTF. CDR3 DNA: TGTGCCAGCAGTTACTCGAACAGTAACTATGGCTACACCTTC.

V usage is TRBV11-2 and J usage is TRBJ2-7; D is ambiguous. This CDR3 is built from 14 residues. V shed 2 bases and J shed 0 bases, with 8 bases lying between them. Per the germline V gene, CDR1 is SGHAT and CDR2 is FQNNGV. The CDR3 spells CASSLLGSSYEQYF. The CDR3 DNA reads TGTGCCAGCAGCTTATTGGGGTCCTCCTACGAGCAGTACTTC.

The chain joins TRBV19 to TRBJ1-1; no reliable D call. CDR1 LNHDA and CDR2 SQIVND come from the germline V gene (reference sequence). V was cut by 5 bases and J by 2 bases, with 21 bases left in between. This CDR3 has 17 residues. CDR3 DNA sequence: TGTGCCAGTAGTCCCCAGTCTCGGTTTAGTGGAAACACTGAAGCTTTCTTT. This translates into CASSPQSRFSGNTEAFF.

The CDR3: CASSLGLAGGTGELFF. Here the CDR3 DNA reads TGTGCCAGCTCCTTGGGGCTAGCGGGAGGGACCGGGGAGCTGTTTTTT. The V call is TRBV28, the J call TRBJ2-2; 12 nucleotides align to TRBD2. J lost 5 bases, V lost 8 bases, and 9 bases had no gene match. The germline V gene has CDR1 MDHEN and CDR2 SYDVKM. This CDR3 has 16 residues.

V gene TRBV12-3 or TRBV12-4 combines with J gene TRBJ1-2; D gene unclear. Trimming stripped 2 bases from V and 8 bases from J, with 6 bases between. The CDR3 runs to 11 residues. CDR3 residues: CASSLQEGYTF. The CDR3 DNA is TGTGCCAGCAGTTTACAGGAAGGCTACACCTTC.

The CDR3 nucleotides are TGTGCCAGCCGGGCGGCCGGTACAGTGAACACTGAAGCTTTCTTT. Translating gives CASRAAGTVNTEAFF. The rearrangement joins TRBV6-5 to TRBJ1-1; no clear D. Germline V lookup: CDR1 MNHEY, CDR2 SVGAGI. The CDR3 is 15 residues long. The V gene lost 8 bases and the J gene lost 0 bases, with 16 bases spanning the gap.

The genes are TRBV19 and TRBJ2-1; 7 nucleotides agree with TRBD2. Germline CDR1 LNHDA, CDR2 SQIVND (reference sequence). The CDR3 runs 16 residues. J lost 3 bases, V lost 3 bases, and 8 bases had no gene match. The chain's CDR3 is CASSISAGALYNEQFF. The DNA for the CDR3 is TGTGCCAGTAGTATTTCTGCGGGAGCCCTCTACAATGAGCAGTTCTTC.

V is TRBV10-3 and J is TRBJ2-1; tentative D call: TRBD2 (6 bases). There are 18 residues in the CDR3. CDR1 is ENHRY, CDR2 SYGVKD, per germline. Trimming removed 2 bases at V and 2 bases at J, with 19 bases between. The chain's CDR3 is CAISEAPPNSGTYNEQFF. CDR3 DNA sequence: TGTGCCATCAGTGAGGCCCCCCCCAATAGCGGCACCTACAATGAGCAGTTCTTC.

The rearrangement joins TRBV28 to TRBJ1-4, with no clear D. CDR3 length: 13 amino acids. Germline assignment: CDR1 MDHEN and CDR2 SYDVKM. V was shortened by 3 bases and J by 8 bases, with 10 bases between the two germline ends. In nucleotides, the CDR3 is TGTGCCAGCAGTTTGGCGGGAAACGAAAAACTGTTTTTT. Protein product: CASSLAGNEKLFF.

This CDR3 reads CASSSVLADTQYF. The CDR3 DNA follows: TGTGCCAGCAGTTCGGTCCTAGCAGATACGCAGTATTTT. The chain joins TRBV27 to TRBJ2-3; no firm D call. The CDR3 consists of 13 residues. V was clipped by 4 bases and J by 4 bases, with 9 bases between them. Germline CDR1 reads MNHEY; CDR2 reads SMNVEV (reference sequence).

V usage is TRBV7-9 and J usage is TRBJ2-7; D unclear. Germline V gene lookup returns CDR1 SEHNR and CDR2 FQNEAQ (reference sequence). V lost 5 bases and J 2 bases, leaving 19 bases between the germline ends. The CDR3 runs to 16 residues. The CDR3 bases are TGTGCCAGCAGCGCGACCGTAGGCCAGGCCGCCTACGAGCAGTACTTC. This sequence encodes CASSATVGQAAYEQYF.

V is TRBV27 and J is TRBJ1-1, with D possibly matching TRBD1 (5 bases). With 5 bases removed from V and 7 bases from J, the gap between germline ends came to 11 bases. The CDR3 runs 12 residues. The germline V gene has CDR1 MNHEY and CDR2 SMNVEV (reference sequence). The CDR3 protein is CASSPDSIEAFF. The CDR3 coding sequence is TGTGCCAGCAGTCCCGACAGCATTGAAGCTTTCTTT.

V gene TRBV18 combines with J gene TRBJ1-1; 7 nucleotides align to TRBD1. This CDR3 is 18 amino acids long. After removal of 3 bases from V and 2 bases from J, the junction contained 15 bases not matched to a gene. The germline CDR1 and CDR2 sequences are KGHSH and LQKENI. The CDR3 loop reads CASSPTPRQGGLNTEAFF. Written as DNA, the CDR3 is TGTGCCAGCTCACCTACCCCCCGACAGGGAGGGCTCAACACTGAAGCTTTCTTT.

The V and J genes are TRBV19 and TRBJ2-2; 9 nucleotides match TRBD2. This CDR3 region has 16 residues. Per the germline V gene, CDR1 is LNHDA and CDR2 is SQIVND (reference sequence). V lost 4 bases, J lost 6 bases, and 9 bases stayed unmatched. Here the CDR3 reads CASSKLVSGSSGELFF. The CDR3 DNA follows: TGTGCCAGTAGTAAATTGGTTAGCGGGAGTTCCGGGGAGCTGTTTTTT.

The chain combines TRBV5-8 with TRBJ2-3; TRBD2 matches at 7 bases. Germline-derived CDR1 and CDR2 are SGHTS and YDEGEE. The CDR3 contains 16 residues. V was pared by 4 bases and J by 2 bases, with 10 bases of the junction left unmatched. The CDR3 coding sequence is TGTGCCAGCAGCACCGCGACTAGCCCGAACACAGATACGCAGTATTTT. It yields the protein CASSTATSPNTDTQYF. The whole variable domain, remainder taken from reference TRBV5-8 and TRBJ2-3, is EAGVTQSPTHLIKTRGQQATLRCSPISGHTSVYWYQQALGLGLQFLLWYDEGEERNRGNFPPRFSGRQFPNYSSELNVNALELEDSALYLCASSTATSPNTDTQYFGPGTRLTVL.

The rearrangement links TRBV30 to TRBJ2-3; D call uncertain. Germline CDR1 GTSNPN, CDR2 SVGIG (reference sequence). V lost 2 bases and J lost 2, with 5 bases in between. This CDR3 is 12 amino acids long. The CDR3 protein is CAWSTLTDTQYF. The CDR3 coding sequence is TGTGCCTGGAGTACCCTCACAGATACGCAGTATTTT.

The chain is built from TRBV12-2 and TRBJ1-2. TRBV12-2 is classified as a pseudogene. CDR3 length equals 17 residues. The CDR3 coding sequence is TGTGCAAGTCGCTTGTTTTACCGGGGCTGGGATGGCTATGGCTACACCTTC. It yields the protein CASRLFYRGWDGYGYTF.

CDR3 sequence (DNA): TGTGCCAGCAGCAGACAGGGGGGAAGCTACGAGCAGTACTTC. It specifies CASSRQGGSYEQYF. This rearrangement joins TRBV28 to TRBJ2-7; TRBD1 agrees at 9 bases. Germline assignment: CDR1 MDHEN and CDR2 SYDVKM. J lost 3 bases, V lost 6 bases, and 6 bases had no gene match. The CDR3 runs to 14 residues.

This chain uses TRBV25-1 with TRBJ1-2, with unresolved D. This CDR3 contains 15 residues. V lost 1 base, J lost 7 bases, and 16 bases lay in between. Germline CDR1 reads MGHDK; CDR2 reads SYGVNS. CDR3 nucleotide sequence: TGTGCCAGCAGTGAATTTGGAACGACTCGGAGTGGCTACACCTTC. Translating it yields CASSEFGTTRSGYTF.

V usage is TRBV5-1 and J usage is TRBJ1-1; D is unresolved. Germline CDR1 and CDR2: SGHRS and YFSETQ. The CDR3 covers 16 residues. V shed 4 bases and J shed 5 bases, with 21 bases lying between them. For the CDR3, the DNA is TGCGCCAGCAGCCTGGGTAAAGGGTTAGTGATGACTGAAGCTTTCTTT. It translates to CASSLGKGLVMTEAFF.

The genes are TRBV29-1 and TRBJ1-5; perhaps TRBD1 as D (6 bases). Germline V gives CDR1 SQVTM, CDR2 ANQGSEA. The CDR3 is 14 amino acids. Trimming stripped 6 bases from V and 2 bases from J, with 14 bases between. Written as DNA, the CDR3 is TGCAGCGTGAGGGTGGGGGGCGGCAATCAGCCCCAGCATTTT. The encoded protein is CSVRVGGGNQPQHF.

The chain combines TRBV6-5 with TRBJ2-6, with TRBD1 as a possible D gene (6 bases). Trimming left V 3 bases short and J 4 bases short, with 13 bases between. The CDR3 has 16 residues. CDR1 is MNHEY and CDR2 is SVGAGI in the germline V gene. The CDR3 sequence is CASSYSSGVGANVLTF. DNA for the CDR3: TGTGCCAGCAGTTATTCCTCAGGGGTAGGGGCCAACGTCCTGACTTTC.

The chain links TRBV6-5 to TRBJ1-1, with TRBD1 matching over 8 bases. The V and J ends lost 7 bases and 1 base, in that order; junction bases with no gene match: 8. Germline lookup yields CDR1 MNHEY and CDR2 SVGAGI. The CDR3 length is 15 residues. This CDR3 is CASKPQGAENTEAFF. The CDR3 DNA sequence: TGTGCCAGCAAGCCCCAGGGGGCCGAGAACACTGAAGCTTTCTTT.

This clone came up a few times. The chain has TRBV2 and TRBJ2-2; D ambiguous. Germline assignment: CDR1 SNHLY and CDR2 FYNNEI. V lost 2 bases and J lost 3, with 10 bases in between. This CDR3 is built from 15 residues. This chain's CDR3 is CASSEIVGDTGELFF. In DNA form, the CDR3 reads TGTGCCAGCAGTGAAATCGTAGGAGACACCGGGGAGCTGTTTTTT.

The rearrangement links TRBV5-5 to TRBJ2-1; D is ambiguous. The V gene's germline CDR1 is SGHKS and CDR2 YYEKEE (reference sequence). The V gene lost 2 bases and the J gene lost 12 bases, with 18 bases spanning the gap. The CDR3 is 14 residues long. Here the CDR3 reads CASSFGPGQIRQFF. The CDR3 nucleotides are TGTGCCAGCAGCTTCGGACCTGGTCAGATTCGGCAGTTCTTC. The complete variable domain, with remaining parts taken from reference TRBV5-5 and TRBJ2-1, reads DAGVTQSPTHLIKTRGQQVTLRCSPISGHKSVSWYQQVLGQGPQFIFQYYEKEERGRGNFPDRFSARQFPNYSSELNVNALLLGDSALYLCASSFGPGQIRQFFGPGTRLTVL.

The CDR3 loop is CSVTGTPSSGANVLTF. DNA of the CDR3: TGCAGCGTTACCGGGACACCCAGCTCTGGGGCCAACGTCCTGACTTTC. The chain couples TRBV29-1 to TRBJ2-6, with D perhaps TRBD1 (6 bases). CDR3 length: 16 residues. Trimming pared 5 bases from V and 0 bases from J, leaving 14 bases between. Germline CDR1 reads SQVTM; CDR2 reads ANQGSEA.

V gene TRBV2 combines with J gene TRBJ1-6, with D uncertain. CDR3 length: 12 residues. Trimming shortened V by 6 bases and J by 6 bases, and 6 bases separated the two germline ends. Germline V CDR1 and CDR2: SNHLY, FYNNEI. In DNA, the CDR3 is TGTGCCAGCAGCCTTTCTAATTCACCCCTCCACTTT. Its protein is CASSLSNSPLHF.